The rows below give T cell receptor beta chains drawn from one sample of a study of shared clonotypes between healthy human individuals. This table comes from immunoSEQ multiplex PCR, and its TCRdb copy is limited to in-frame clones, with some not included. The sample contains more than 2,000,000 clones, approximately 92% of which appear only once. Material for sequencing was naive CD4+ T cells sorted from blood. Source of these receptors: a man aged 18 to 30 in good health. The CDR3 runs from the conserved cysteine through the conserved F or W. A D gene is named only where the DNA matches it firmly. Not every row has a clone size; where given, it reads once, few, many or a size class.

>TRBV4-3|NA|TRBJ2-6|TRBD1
CASSQEMDRGYSGANVLTF
TGCGCCAGCAGCCAAGAGATGGACAGGGGGTACTCTGGGGCCAACGTCCTGACTTTC
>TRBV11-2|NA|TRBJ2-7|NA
CASSLKAGPYEQYF
TGTGCCAGCAGCCTCAAGGCCGGCCCCTACGAGCAGTACTTC
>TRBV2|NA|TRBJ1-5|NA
CASSTGSSNQPQHF
TGTGCCAGCAGTACGGGGTCTAGCAATCAGCCCCAGCATTTT
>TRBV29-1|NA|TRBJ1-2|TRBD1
CSAGTGGSYGYTF
TGCAGCGCAGGGACAGGGGGCAGCTATGGCTACACCTTC
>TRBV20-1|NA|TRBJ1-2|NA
CSAEERGGYTF
TGCAGTGCTGAGGAGCGCGGTGGCTACACCTTC
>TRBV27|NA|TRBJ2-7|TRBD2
CASSFSGTSGPYEQYF
TGTGCCAGCAGTTTCTCAGGGACTAGCGGCCCCTACGAGCAGTACTTC
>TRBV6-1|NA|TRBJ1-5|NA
CASSAQGSGQPQHF
TGTGCCAGCAGTGCGCAGGGGTCGGGTCAGCCCCAGCATTTT
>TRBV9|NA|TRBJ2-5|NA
CASSVGAGRETQYF
TGTGCCAGCAGCGTCGGGGCGGGACGTGAGACCCAGTACTTC
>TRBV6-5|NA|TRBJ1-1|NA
CASSYFLGNTEAFF
TGTGCCAGCAGTTACTTCTTGGGGAACACTGAAGCTTTCTTT
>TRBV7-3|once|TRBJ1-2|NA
CASSRTPDDGYTF
TGTGCCAGCAGCCGTACCCCGGACGATGGCTACACCTTC
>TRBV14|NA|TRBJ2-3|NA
CASSQDLRQGTQYF
TGTGCCAGCAGCCAAGATCTCCGGCAGGGGACGCAGTATTTT
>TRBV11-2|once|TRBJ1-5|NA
CASSTDGVSNQPQHF
TGTGCCAGCAGCACCGATGGGGTGAGCAATCAGCCCCAGCATTTT
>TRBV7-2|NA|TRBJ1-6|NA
CASSLDFVPILHF
TGTGCCAGCAGCTTAGACTTCGTCCCAATACTCCACTTT
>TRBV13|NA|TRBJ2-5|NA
CASSSRPMETQYF
TGTGCCAGCAGCAGCAGACCTATGGAGACCCAGTACTTC
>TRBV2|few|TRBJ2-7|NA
CASRAGAYEQYF
TGTGCCAGCAGGGCCGGAGCCTACGAGCAGTACTTC
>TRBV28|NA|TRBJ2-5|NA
CATGWGSRGTQYF
TGTGCCACCGGATGGGGAAGTCGAGGGACCCAGTACTTC
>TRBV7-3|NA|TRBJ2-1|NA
CASSTGGAAEQFF
TGTGCCAGCAGCACCGGCGGGGCAGCTGAGCAGTTCTTC
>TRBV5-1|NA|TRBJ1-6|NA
CASSSTREDSPLHF
TGCGCCAGCAGCTCTACCCGGGAGGATTCACCCCTCCACTTT
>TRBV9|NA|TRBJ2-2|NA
CASSGPDLNTGELFF
TGTGCCAGCAGTGGACCAGATCTGAACACCGGGGAGCTGTTTTTT
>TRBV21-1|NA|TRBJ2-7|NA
CASCPSWQGHAKNEQYF
TGTGCCAGCTGCCCCTCGTGGCAGGGCCATGCTAAGAACGAGCAGTACTTC
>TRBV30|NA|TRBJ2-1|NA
CAWSVHSGLSYNEQFF
TGTGCCTGGAGTGTACATTCGGGGCTCTCCTACAATGAGCAGTTCTTC
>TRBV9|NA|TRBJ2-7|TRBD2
CASSGSGPTHYEQYF
TGTGCCAGCAGCGGTAGCGGGCCCACCCACTACGAGCAGTACTTC
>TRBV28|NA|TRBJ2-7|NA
CATQLSQEQYF
TGTGCCACTCAACTTTCCCAGGAGCAGTACTTC
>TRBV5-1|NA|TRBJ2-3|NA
CASRAGDTQYF
TGCGCCAGCAGGGCTGGGGATACGCAGTATTTT
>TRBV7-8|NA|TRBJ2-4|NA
CASSLTRQGLAKNIQYF
TGTGCCAGCAGCTTAACCCGTCAGGGCCTAGCCAAAAACATTCAGTACTTC
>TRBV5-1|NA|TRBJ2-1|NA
CASSLVQYNEQFF
TGCGCCAGCAGCTTGGTTCAGTACAATGAGCAGTTCTTC
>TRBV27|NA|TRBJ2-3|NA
CASSPPWGDTQYF
TGTGCCAGCAGTCCCCCTTGGGGAGATACGCAGTATTTT
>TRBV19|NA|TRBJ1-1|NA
CASSQLAGRTEAFF
TGTGCCAGTAGTCAGTTAGCAGGGAGGACTGAAGCTTTCTTT
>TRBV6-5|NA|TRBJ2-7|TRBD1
CASSYSRQGHFYEQYF
TGTGCCAGCAGTTACTCGAGACAGGGCCACTTCTACGAGCAGTACTTC
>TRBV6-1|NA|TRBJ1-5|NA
CASSEALNQPQHF
TGTGCCAGCAGTGAAGCACTCAATCAGCCCCAGCATTTT
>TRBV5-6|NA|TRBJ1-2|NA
CASSKGRDYGYTF
TGTGCCAGCAGCAAGGGGAGGGACTATGGCTACACCTTC
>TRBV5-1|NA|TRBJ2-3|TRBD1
CASSSTGVSTDTQYF
TGCGCCAGCAGTTCAACAGGGGTTAGCACAGATACGCAGTATTTT
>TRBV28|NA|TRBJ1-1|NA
CASRPINTEAFF
TGTGCCAGCAGACCCATCAACACTGAAGCTTTCTTT
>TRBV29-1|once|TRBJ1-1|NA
CSLQDGNTEAFF
TGCAGCCTCCAGGACGGCAACACTGAAGCTTTCTTT
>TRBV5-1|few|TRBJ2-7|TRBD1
CASSLGGTGPYEQYF
TGCGCCAGCAGCTTGGGAGGGACAGGGCCCTACGAGCAGTACTTC